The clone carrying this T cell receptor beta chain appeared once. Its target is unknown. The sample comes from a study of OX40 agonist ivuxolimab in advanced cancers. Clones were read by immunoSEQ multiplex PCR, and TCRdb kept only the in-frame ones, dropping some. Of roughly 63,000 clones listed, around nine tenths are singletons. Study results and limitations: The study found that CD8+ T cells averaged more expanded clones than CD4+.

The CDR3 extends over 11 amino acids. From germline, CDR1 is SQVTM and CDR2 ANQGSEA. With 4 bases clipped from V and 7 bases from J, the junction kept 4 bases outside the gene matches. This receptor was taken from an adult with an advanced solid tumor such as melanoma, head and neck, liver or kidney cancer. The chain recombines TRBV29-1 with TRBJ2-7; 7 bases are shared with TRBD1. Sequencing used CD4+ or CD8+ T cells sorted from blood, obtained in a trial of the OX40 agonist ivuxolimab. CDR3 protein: CSVGTGMEQYF. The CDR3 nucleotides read TGCAGCGTTGGGACAGGCATGGAGCAGTACTTC.